This T cell receptor (beta chain) was recovered during a study of blood T cell repertoires in COVID-19. TCRdb's copy holds only in-frame clones and misses some; the assay was immunoSEQ multiplex PCR. The sample lists roughly 420,000 clones, approximately 88% seen once, with 0.9% to 1% in the top ten. V dropped 0 bases and J dropped 3 bases, with 15 bases sitting between them. Per germline, CDR1 MNHEY and CDR2 SVGEGT. The CDR3 contains 16 residues. Only one count was recorded for this clone. The chain combines TRBV6-2 or TRBV6-3 with TRBJ2-7; D perhaps matches TRBD1 (6 bases). This clonotype was obtained from a woman aged 30 to 39 with acute COVID-19. The sample taken for sequencing was PBMCs or T cells enriched from blood (not recorded which). The CDR3 region has the DNA TGTGCCAGCAGTTACTCGGGACACCCTCGGGACTACGAGCAGTACTTC. It is translated as CASSYSGHPRDYEQYF.